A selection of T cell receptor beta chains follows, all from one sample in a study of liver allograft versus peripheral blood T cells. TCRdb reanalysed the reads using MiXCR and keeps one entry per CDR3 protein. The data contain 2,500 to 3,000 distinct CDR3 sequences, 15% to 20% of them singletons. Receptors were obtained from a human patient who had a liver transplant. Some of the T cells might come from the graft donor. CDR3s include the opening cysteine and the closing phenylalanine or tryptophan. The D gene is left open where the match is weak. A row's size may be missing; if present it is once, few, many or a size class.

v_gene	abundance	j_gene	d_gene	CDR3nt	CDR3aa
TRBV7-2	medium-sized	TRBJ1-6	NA	TGTGCCAGCAGCTTATACAGGATCGATTCACCCCTCCACTTT	CASSLYRIDSPLHF
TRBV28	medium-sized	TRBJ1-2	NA	TGTGCCAGCAGACAGGACTATGGCTACACCTTC	CASRQDYGYTF
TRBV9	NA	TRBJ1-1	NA	TGTGCCAGCAGCGTAGTCGACACGGGAAACACTGAAGCTTTCTTT	CASSVVDTGNTEAFF
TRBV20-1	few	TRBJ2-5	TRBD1	TGCAGTCCCACAGGGGCAATAAGAAACCAAGAGACCCAGTACTTC	CSPTGAIRNQETQYF
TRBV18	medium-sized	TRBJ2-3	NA	TGTGCCAGCTCACCAAACCCTAGTGGTACGCAGTATTTT	CASSPNPSGTQYF
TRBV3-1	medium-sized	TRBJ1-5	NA	TGTGCCAGCAGCCAAGGGGAAGGAGGTCAGCCCCAGCATTTT	CASSQGEGGQPQHF
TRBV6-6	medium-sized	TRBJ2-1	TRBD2	TGTGCCAGCAGTTACGGCGGGGGCTCCTACAATGAGCAGTTCTTC	CASSYGGGSYNEQFF
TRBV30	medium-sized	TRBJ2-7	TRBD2	TGTGCCTGGAGTAAGAAGGCGGGAGGTGGCGAGCAGTACTTC	CAWSKKAGGGEQYF
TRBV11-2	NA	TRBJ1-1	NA	TGTGCCAGCAGCTTAGATCCTAAGTTAGCTAGTGGAGCTTTCTTT	CASSLDPKLASGAFF
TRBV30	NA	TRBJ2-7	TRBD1	TGTGCCTGGAGTCCCCCCCCGACAGGGCATAGCGAGCAGTACTTC	CAWSPPPTGHSEQYF
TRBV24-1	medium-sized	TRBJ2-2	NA	TGTGCCACCAGGGGCTTTCCGAACACCGGGGAGCTGTTTTTT	CATRGFPNTGELFF
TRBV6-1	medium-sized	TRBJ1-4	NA	TGTGCCGCTCAAACTAATGAAAAACTGTTTTTT	CAAQTNEKLFF
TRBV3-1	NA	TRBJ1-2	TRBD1	TGTGCCAGCAGCCAGACCGGGACAGACTCCTATGGCTACACCTTC	CASSQTGTDSYGYTF
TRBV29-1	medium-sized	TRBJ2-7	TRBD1	TGCAGCGCCGCCAGGGGGCTAACCTACGAGCAGTACTTC	CSAARGLTYEQYF
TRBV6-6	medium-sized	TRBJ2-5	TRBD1	TGTGCCAGCAGAGGGGGCGCGAGTAAGTGGACCCAGTACTTC	CASRGGASKWTQYF
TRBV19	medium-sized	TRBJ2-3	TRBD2	TGTGCCAGTACTCCCGGGACCGGCGGGGGAAATGCAGATACGCAGTATTTT	CASTPGTGGGNADTQYF
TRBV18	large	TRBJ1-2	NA	TGTGCCAGCTCACCCGAACAGGGTAACTATGGCTACACCTTC	CASSPEQGNYGYTF
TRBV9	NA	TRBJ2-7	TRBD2	TGTGCCAGCAGTTACACTAGCGGGGGAGCTTACGAGCAGTACTTC	CASSYTSGGAYEQYF
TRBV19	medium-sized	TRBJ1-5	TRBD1	TGTGCCAGTAGACCAACCGGGACAGAAAATCAGCCCCAGCATTTT	CASRPTGTENQPQHF
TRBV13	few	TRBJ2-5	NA	TGTGCCAGCAGCTTAGCAGGGGCAGAGACCCAGTACTTC	CASSLAGAETQYF
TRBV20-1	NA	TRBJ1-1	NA	TGCAGTGCTCCCCCTGGGGGGGCTGATGGTGCCACTGAAGCTTTCTTT	CSAPPGGADGATEAFF
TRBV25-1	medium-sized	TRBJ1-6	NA	TGTGCCAGCAGTCCCCTTGTGTCGCCAAATTCACCCCTCCACTTT	CASSPLVSPNSPLHF
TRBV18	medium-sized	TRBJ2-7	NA	TGTGCCAGCTCACCCAGGGATTTTGTATACGAGCAGTACTTC	CASSPRDFVYEQYF
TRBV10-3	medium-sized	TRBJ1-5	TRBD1	TGTGCCATCAGGAGGGACGACATACGGACAGGGGCAAATCAGCCCCAGCATTTT	CAIRRDDIRTGANQPQHF
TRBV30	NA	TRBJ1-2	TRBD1	TGTGCCTGGAGGACCCCGGGACAGGGAGGTGGCTACACCTTC	CAWRTPGQGGGYTF
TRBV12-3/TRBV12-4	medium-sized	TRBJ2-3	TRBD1	TGTGCCAGCAGTCGTGGACAGGGCCGCAGCACAGATACGCAGTATTTT	CASSRGQGRSTDTQYF
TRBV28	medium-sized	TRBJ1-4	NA	TGTGCCAGCAGCCAGCAAGCAACTAATGAAAAACTGTTTTTT	CASSQQATNEKLFF
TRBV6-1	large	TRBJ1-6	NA	TGTGCCAGCAGTGAAACCGAGACAGCGAATTCACCCCTCCACTTT	CASSETETANSPLHF
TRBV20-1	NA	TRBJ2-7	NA	TGCAGTGCTAGTTGGTCAGCGGGCCTCTACGAGCAGTACTTC	CSASWSAGLYEQYF
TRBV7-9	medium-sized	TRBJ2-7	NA	TGTGCCAGCAGCTTAGGGGACGGGTCCTACGAGCAGTACTTC	CASSLGDGSYEQYF
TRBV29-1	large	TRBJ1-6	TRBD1	TGCAGCAATTGGGGACAGAACAATTCACCCCTCCACTTT	CSNWGQNNSPLHF
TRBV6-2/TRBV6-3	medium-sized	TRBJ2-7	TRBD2	TGTGCCAGCAGTTACTCCGGGACTAGCGTTACCTACGAGCAGTACTTC	CASSYSGTSVTYEQYF
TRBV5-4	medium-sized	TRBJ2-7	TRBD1	TGTGCCAGCAGCGCAGGGACAGGGATTATTTCCTACGAGCAGTACTTC	CASSAGTGIISYEQYF
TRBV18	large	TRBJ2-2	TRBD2	TGTGCCAGCTCACCAGTGGTAGAGACTAGCGGAGCCGGGGAGCTGTTTTTT	CASSPVVETSGAGELFF
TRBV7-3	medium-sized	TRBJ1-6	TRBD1	TGTGCCAGCAGCGCCGGGACAGATAATTCACCCCTCCACTTT	CASSAGTDNSPLHF
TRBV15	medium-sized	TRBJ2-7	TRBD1	TGTGCCACCAGCAGGGACAGGTCCTACGAGCAGTACTTC	CATSRDRSYEQYF
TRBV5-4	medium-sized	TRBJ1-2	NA	TGTGCCAGCAGCTCCCGGGACGCCGGGGACTATGGCTACACCTTC	CASSSRDAGDYGYTF
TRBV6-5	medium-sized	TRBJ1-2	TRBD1	TGTGCCAGCAGTTACAGCAGGGGGCGAGGCGGCTACACCTTC	CASSYSRGRGGYTF
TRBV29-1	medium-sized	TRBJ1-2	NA	TGCAGCGTTGAAGGGGACTATGGCTACACCTTC	CSVEGDYGYTF
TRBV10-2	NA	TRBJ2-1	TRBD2	TGCGCCAGCGGTCGGGAGGGGTCCTACAATGAGCAGTTCTTC	CASGREGSYNEQFF